Listed here are 6 T cell receptor beta chains from one sample, sequenced in a study of T-cell reconstitution after alpha-beta-depleted transplantation in children. Preparing the TCRbeta library involved the use of unique molecular identifiers. MiXCR, run by TCRdb on the PCR reads, gives a single entry per CDR3 protein. Of roughly 240,000 distinct CDR3 sequences listed, roughly 8.2% are singletons. Sequenced here: PBMCs, mostly from graft donor cells, sampled 180 days after TCRalphabeta/CD19-depleted stem cell transplant. The source of these receptors is a male patient under 18 who had a stem cell transplant for acute lymphoblastic leukemia, so the T cells may come from the graft donor.

Ten or more counts support this clonotype. The chain links TRBV5-1 to TRBJ2-7; D possibly corresponds to TRBD1 (7 bases). Per the germline V gene, CDR1 is SGHRS and CDR2 is YFSETQ. The CDR3 contains 16 residues. V dropped 0 bases and J dropped 3 bases, with 16 bases sitting between them. This CDR3 reads CASSLEVTGRYYEQYF. The CDR3, as DNA: TGCGCCAGCAGCTTGGAGGTGACAGGGAGGTACTACGAGCAGTACTTC.

Details on this clonotype: A much larger clone sits a single nucleotide away, making a read error possible. J is TRBJ2-3 and V is TRBV18; the D is unclear. Germline V gene lookup returns CDR1 KGHSH and CDR2 LQKENI. Trimming stripped 4 bases from V and 6 bases from J, with 8 bases between. The CDR3 spans 12 residues. CDR3 sequence (DNA): TGTGCCAGCTCACGAGCCGTTGATACGCAGTATTTT. Residues: CASSRAVDTQYF.

This clonotype was observed many times. The DNA of the CDR3 is TGCAGCGTCAAAGGGGGGTATACAGATACGCAGTATTTT. It is translated as CSVKGGYTDTQYF. This chain joins TRBV29-1 and TRBJ2-3; perhaps D is TRBD1 or TRBD2 (6 bases each). This CDR3 has 13 residues. Germline V gives CDR1 SQVTM, CDR2 ANQGSEA. Trimming pared 6 bases from V and 3 bases from J, leaving 13 bases between.

This clonotype was recorded at least ten times. Since no conserved phenylalanine or tryptophan closes the CDR3, a read error is the likely cause. It is unclear where the CDR3 begins or ends on the DNA, so no DNA is shown, and the CDR3 is as TCRdb lists it. The chain couples TRBV27 to TRBJ2-1; TRBD2 is taken as the D call from the table, unchecked against the DNA. Germline values: CDR1 MNHEY, CDR2 SMNVEV (reference sequence). A total of 13 residues make up the CDR3, ends included. CDR3 amino acids: CASSLGVSGVRAL.

At least ten counts were recorded for this clonotype. J is TRBJ1-5 and V is TRBV11-1; 8 bases align to TRBD1. The J segment lost 5 bases and the V segment lost 5 bases, leaving 17 bases of the junction unmatched. Germline-derived CDR1 and CDR2 are SGHAT and FQDESV (reference sequence). There are 18 residues in the CDR3. DNA of the CDR3: TGTGCCAGCAGCCCGTACCCTTTGACAGGGGCGAGGGATCAGCCCCAGCATTTT. It codes for CASSPYPLTGARDQPQHF.

This clonotype was recorded at least ten times. J is TRBJ1-2 and V is TRBV12-3 or TRBV12-4, with a possible D match to TRBD1 (5 bases). V was cut by 6 bases and J by 5 bases, with 10 bases left in between. The CDR3 is 12 residues long. The CDR3 DNA reads as TGTGCCAGCAGGCCTGGGGGGTATGGCTACACCTTC. It is translated as CASRPGGYGYTF.